What follows describes a single T cell receptor beta chain. Sequenced by immunoSEQ multiplex PCR; TCRdb stores in-frame clones only, minus some. Among around 1.9 million clones listed, roughly 91% were seen once. The data belong to a study of shared clonotypes between healthy human individuals. There are 16 residues in the CDR3. V was pared by 0 bases and J by 3 bases, with 7 bases of the junction left unmatched. The germline CDR1 and CDR2 sequences are MNHEY and SVGAGI. Selected positively for CCR7 and CD45RO-negative, naive CD8 cells excluded terminally differentiated effector memory CD45RA+ cells. The sequenced sample was naive CD8+ T cells from PBMCs. J is TRBJ1-1 and V is TRBV6-5; 7 bases map to TRBD1. This TCR derives from a young man in good health. Some clones in this sample may be carry-over from other donors' samples. The CDR3 bases are TGTGCCAGCAGTTACTCGACAGGGAGGTGGGACACTGAAGCTTTCTTT. Its translation is CASSYSTGRWDTEAFF.